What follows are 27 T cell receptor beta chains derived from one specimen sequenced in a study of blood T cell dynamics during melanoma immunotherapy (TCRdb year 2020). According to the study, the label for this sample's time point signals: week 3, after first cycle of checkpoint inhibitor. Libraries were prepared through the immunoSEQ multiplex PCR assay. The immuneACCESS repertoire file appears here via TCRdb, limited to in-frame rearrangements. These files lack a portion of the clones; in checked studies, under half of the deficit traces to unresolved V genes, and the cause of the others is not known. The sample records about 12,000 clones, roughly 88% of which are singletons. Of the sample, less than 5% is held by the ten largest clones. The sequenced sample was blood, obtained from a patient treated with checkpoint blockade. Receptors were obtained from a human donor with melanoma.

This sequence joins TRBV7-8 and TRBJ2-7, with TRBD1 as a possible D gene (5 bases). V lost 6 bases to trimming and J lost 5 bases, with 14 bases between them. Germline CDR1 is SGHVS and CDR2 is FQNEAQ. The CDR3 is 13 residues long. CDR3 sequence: CASRAGQMNEQYF. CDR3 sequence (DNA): TGTGCCAGCAGGGCAGGACAAATGAACGAGCAGTACTTC.

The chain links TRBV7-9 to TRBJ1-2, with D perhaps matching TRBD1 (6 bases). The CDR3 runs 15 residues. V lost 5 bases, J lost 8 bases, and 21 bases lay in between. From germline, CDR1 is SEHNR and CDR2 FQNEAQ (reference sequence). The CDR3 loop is CASSGTTGGPWGYTF. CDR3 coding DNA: TGTGCCAGCAGCGGCACAACCGGGGGCCCTTGGGGCTACACCTTC.

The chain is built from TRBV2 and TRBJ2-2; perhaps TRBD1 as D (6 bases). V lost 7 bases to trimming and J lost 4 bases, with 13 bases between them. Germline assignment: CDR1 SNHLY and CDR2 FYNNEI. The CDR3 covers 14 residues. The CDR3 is CASTKGVRTGELFF. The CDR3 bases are TGTGCCAGCACAAAGGGGGTACGCACCGGGGAGCTGTTTTTT.

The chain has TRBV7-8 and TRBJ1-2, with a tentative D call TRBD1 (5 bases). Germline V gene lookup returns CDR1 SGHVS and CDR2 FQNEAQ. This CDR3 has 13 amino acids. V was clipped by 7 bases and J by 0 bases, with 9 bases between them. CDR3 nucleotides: TGTGCCAGCACCTTGGGGGCTAACTATGGCTACACCTTC. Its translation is CASTLGANYGYTF.

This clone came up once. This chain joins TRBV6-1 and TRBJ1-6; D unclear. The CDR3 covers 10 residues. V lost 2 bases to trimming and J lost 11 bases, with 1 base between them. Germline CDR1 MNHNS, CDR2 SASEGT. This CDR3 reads CASSEPPLHF. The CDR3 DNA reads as TGTGCCAGCAGTGAACCACCCCTCCACTTT.

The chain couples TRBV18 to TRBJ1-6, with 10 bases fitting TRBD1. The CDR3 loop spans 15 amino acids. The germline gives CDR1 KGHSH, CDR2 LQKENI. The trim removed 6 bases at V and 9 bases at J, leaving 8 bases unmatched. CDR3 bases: TGTGCCAGCTCGGAGACAGGGGGCTTCAGTTCACCCCTCCACTTT. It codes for CASSETGGFSSPLHF.

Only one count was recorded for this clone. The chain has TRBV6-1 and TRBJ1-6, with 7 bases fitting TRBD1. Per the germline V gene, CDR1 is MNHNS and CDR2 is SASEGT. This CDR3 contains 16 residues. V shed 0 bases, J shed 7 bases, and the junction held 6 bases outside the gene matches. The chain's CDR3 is CASSEAPGTANSPLHF. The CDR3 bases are TGTGCCAGCAGTGAAGCACCCGGGACAGCGAATTCACCCCTCCACTTT.

CDR3 sequence reads: CASSYVSSVQETQYF. The CDR3 DNA is TGTGCCAGCAGTTACGTGTCTAGCGTCCAAGAGACCCAGTACTTC. The chain is built from TRBV6-5 and TRBJ2-5; TRBD2 is a possible D gene (6 bases). This CDR3 contains 15 residues. From germline, CDR1 is MNHEY and CDR2 SVGAGI. With 2 bases removed from V and 1 base from J, the gap between germline ends came to 11 bases.

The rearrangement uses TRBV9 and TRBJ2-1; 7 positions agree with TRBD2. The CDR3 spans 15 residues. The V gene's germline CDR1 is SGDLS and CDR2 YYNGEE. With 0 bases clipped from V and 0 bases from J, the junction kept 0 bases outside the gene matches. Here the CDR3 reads CASSVGGGSYNEQFF. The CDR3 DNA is TGTGCCAGCAGCGTAGGGGGGGGCTCCTACAATGAGCAGTTCTTC.

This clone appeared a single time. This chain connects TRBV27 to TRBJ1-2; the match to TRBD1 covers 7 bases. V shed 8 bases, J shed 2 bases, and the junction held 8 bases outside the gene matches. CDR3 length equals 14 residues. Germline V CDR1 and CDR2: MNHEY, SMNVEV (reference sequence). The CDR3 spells CASGTDRENYGYTF. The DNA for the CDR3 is TGTGCCAGCGGCACAGACAGGGAGAACTATGGCTACACCTTC.

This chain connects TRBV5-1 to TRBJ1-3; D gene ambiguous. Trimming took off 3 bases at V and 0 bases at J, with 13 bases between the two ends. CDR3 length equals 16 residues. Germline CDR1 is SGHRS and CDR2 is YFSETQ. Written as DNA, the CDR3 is TGCGCCAGCAGCTCTAACACGGACTCCTCTGGAAACACCATATATTTT. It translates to CASSSNTDSSGNTIYF.

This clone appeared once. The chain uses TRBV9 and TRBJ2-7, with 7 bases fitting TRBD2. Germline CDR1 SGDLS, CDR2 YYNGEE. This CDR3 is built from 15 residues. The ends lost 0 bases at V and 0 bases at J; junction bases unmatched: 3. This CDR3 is CASSVGAGDSYEQYF. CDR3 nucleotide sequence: TGTGCCAGCAGCGTAGGGGCGGGAGACTCCTACGAGCAGTACTTC. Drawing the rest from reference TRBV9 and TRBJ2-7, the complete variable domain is DSGVTQTPKHLITATGQRVTLRCSPRSGDLSVYWYQQSLDQGLQFLIQYYNGEERAKGNILERFSAQQFPDLHSELNLSSLELGDSALYFCASSVGAGDSYEQYFGPGTRLTVT.

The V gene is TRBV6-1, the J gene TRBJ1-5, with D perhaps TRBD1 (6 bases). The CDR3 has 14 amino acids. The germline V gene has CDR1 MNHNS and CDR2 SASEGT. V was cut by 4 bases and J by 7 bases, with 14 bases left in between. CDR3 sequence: CASSGGGAGQPQHF. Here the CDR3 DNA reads TGTGCCAGCAGTGGAGGGGGGGCAGGGCAGCCCCAGCATTTT.

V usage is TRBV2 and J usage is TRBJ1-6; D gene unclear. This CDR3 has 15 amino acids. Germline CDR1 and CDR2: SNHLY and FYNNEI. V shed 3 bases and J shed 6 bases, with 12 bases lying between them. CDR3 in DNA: TGTGCCAGCAGTGATTTGGGGTTATTTAATTCACCCCTCCACTTT. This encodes CASSDLGLFNSPLHF.

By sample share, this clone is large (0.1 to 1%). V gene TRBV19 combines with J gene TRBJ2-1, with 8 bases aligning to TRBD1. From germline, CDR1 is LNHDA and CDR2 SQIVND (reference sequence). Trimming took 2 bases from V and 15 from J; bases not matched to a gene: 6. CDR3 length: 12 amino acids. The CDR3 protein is CASSISGTGWFF. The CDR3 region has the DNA TGTGCCAGTAGTATATCCGGGACAGGATGGTTCTTC.

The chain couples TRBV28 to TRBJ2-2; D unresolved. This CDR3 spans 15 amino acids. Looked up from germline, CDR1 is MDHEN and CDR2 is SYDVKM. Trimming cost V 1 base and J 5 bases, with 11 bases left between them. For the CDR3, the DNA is TGTGCCAGCAGTTTATCGAAGGTTGCAACCGGGGAGCTGTTTTTT. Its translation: CASSLSKVATGELFF.

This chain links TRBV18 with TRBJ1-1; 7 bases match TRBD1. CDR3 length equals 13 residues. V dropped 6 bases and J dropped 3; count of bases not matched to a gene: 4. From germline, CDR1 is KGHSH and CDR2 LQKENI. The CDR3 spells CASSPTGDTEAFF. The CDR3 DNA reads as TGTGCCAGCTCCCCTACAGGGGACACTGAAGCTTTCTTT.

The CDR3 DNA reads as TGTGCCAGTAGGAGCAGGAGCTCCTACAATGAGCAGTTCTTC. Its protein product is CASRSRSSYNEQFF. V gene TRBV19 combines with J gene TRBJ2-1; D is undetermined. Trimming removed 6 bases from V and 0 bases from J, with 9 bases in between. In germline, CDR1 is LNHDA, CDR2 SQIVND (reference sequence). The CDR3 length is 14 residues.

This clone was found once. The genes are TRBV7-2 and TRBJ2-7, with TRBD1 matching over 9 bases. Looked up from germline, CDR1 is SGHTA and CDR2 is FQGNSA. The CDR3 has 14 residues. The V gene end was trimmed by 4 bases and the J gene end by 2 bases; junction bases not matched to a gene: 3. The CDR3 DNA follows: TGTGCCAGCAGCTCGGACAGGGGAACCTACGAGCAGTACTTC. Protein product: CASSSDRGTYEQYF. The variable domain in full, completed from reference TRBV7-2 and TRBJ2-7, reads GAGVSQSPSNKVTEKGKDVELRCDPISGHTALYWYRQSLGQGLEFLIYFQGNSAPDKSGLPSDRFSAERTGGSVSTLTIQRTQQEDSAVYLCASSSDRGTYEQYFGPGTRLTVT.

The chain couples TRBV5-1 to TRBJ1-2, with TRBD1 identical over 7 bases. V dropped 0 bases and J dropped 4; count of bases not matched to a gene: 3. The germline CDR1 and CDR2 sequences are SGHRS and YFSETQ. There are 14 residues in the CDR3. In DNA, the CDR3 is TGCGCCAGCAGCTTGGGACAGGGTCCCTATGGCTACACCTTC. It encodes CASSLGQGPYGYTF.

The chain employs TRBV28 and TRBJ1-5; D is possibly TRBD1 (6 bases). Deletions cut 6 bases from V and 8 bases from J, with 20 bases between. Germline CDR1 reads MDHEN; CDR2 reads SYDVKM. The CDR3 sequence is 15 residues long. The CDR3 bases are TGTGCCAGCAGGGGGGGACAAACCTCAATCAAGCCCCAGCATTTT. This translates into CASRGGQTSIKPQHF. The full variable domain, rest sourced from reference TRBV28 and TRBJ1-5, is DVKVTQSSRYLVKRTGEKVFLECVQDMDHENMFWYRQDPGLGLRLIYFSYDVKMKEKGDIPEGYSVSREKKERFSLILESASTNQTSMYLCASRGGQTSIKPQHFGDGTRLSIL.

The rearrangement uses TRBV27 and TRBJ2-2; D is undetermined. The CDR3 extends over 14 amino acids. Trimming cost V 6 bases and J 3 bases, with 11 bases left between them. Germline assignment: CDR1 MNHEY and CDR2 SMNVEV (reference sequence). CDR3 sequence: CASRDTWHTGELFF. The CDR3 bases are TGTGCCAGCAGGGATACGTGGCACACCGGGGAGCTGTTTTTT.

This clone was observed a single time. The CDR3 bases are TGTGCCAGTAGTATCCCCAGGACTAAAGAGAGCAATCAGCCCCAGCATTTT. Amino acid sequence: CASSIPRTKESNQPQHF. The J gene is TRBJ1-5, the V gene TRBV19; no firm D call. V shed 3 bases and J shed 1 base, with 16 bases lying between them. Germline CDR1 LNHDA, CDR2 SQIVND (reference sequence). This CDR3 comprises 17 residues.

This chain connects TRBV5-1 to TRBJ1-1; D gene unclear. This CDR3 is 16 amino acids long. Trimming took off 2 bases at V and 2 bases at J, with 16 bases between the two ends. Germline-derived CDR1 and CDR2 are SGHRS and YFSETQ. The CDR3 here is CASSFSLTRGNTEAFF. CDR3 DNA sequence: TGCGCCAGCAGCTTCTCCTTGACCCGGGGAAACACTGAAGCTTTCTTT.

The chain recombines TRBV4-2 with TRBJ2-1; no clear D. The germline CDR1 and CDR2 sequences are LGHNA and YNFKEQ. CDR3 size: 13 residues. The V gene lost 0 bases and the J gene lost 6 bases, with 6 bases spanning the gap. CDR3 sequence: CASSQDFFNEQFF. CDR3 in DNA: TGTGCCAGCAGCCAAGATTTTTTCAATGAGCAGTTCTTC.

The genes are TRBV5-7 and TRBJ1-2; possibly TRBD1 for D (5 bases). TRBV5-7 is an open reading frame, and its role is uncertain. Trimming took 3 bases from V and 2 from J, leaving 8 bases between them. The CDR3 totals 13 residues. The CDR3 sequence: CASSWDVNYGYTF. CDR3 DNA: TGTGCCAGCAGCTGGGACGTCAACTATGGCTACACCTTC.

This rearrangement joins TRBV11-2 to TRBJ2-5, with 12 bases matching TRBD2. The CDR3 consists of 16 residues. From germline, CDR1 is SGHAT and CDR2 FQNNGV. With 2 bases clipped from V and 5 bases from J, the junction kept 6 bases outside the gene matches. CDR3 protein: CASSLMASGRVETQYF. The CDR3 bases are TGTGCCAGCAGCTTAATGGCTAGCGGGAGGGTTGAGACCCAGTACTTC.